This T cell receptor beta chain was sequenced for a study of T-cell memory formation after mild COVID-19. This clonotype was seen more than once but under ten times. Each CDR3 protein gets one entry after TCRdb re-called the 5' RACE reads with MiXCR. The sample lists 400,000 or so distinct CDR3 sequences, around 21% occurring once. The clonotype was recovered from an adult woman who had mild COVID-19 (a few samples of this study predate the infection). Cell type and time point are not known. Sequencing was done on a sample of PBMCs or a T cell subset sorted from them (not recorded which).

This chain's CDR3 is CASSLGPTGTGGEYF. CDR3 in DNA: TGTGCCAGCAGCTTAGGCCCCACCGGAACAGGGGGCGAGTACTTC. The chain recombines TRBV7-6 with TRBJ2-7, with 9 bases fitting TRBD1. Germline CDR1 and CDR2: SGHVS and FNYEAQ. The CDR3 is made up of 15 amino acids. V lost 1 base to trimming and J lost 11 bases; unmatched junction nucleotides: 12.